What follows are 6 T cell receptor beta chains derived from one specimen sequenced in a study of blood T cell repertoires in COVID-19. The protocol was immunoSEQ multiplex PCR, while the TCRdb copy is restricted to in-frame clones and leaves out a portion. The data contain approximately 300,000 clones, around nine tenths of them singletons. Sequenced: PBMCs or T cells enriched from blood (not recorded which). These receptors all come from a man aged 60 to 69 who had recovered from COVID-19.

This chain links TRBV19 with TRBJ1-2; 8 positions match TRBD1. Germline CDR1 and CDR2: LNHDA and SQIVND (reference sequence). V dropped 2 bases and J dropped 5; count of bases not matched to a gene: 7. This CDR3 region has 15 residues. The CDR3: CASSIFSGGGYGYTF. The CDR3 DNA reads as TGTGCCAGTAGTATATTTTCAGGGGGCGGATATGGCTACACCTTC. Complete variable domain (other parts from reference TRBV19 and TRBJ1-2): DGGITQSPKYLFRKEGQNVTLSCEQNLNHDAMYWYRQDPGQGLRLIYYSQIVNDFQKGDIAEGYSVSREKKESFPLTVTSAQKNPTAFYLCASSIFSGGGYGYTFGSGTRLTVV.

The chain combines TRBV18 with TRBJ2-5, with 13 bases that match TRBD2. The length of the CDR3 is 16 residues. Trimming cost V 6 bases and J 4 bases; bases outside gene matches: 8. Per germline, CDR1 KGHSH and CDR2 LQKENI. DNA for the CDR3: TGTGCCAGCTCCCTTACTAGCGGGAGGGCCCCAGAGACCCAGTACTTC. Translating it yields CASSLTSGRAPETQYF.

The chain links TRBV9 to TRBJ2-7; D gene uncertain. V was shortened by 3 bases and J by 2 bases, with 15 bases between the two germline ends. Looked up from germline, CDR1 is SGDLS and CDR2 is YYNGEE. The CDR3 sequence is 15 residues long. The CDR3 spells CASSEAGSEAYEQYF. The DNA for the CDR3 is TGTGCCAGCAGCGAGGCCGGGTCAGAAGCCTACGAGCAGTACTTC.

CDR3 loop: CASSEGQRNTEAFF. The CDR3 DNA follows: TGCGCCAGCAGCGAGGGACAGAGGAACACTGAAGCTTTCTTT. The V gene is TRBV5-1, the J gene TRBJ1-1; 7 bases are shared with TRBD1. The ends lost 4 bases at V and 1 base at J; junction bases unmatched: 4. Per germline, CDR1 SGHRS and CDR2 YFSETQ. There are 14 residues in the CDR3.

The chain recombines TRBV3-1 (or the pseudogene TRBV3-2) with TRBJ2-1; 7 nucleotides line up with TRBD2. The CDR3 extends over 15 amino acids. The ends lost 0 bases at V and 4 bases at J; junction bases unmatched: 3. Germline V gene lookup returns CDR1 LGHDT and CDR2 YNNKEL (reference sequence). CDR3 nucleotide sequence: TGTGCCAGCAGCCAAGATTGGACTAGTTACAATGAGCAGTTCTTC. It translates to CASSQDWTSYNEQFF.

This rearrangement joins TRBV12-3 or TRBV12-4 to TRBJ1-2; D gene unclear. CDR3 size: 13 residues. Trimming took off 6 bases at V and 6 bases at J, with 14 bases between the two ends. CDR3 sequence: CASSSFGRDGYTF. The CDR3 nucleotides are TGTGCCAGCAGCTCGTTTGGGAGAGATGGCTACACCTTC.